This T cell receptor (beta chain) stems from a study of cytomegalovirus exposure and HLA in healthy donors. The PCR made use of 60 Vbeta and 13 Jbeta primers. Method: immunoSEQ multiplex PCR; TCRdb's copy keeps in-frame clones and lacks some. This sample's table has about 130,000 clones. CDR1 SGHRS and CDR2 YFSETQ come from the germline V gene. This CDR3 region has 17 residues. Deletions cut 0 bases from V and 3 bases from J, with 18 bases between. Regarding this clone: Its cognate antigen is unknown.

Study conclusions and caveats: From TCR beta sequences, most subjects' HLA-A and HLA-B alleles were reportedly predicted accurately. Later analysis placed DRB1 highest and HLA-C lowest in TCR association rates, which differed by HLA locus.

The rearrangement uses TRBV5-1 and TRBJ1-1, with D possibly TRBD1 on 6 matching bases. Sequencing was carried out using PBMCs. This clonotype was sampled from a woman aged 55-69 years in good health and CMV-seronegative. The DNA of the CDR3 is TGCGCCAGCAGCTTGGGACTTTGGGCAGGGGCCTACACTGAAGCTTTCTTT. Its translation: CASSLGLWAGAYTEAFF.